The 24 T cell receptor beta chains in this list originate from one sample, sequenced in a study of cytotoxic CD8 clonotypes in ibrutinib-treated CLL. Assay: immunoSEQ multiplex PCR; the TCRdb copy retains only in-frame clones and omits some. This table holds about 68,000 clones, 70% to 90% found once. Sample: PBMCs, taken at disease progression, from a patient treated with ibrutinib. All receptors come from a human donor with chronic lymphocytic leukemia.

The CDR3 region has the DNA TGTGCCAGCAGTAGTGGTGGTCAGCCCCAGCATTTT. Residues: CASSSGGQPQHF. The rearrangement joins TRBV28 to TRBJ1-5; D not certain. V gave up 5 bases and J gave up 6 bases, with 8 bases separating them. Germline V gene lookup returns CDR1 MDHEN and CDR2 SYDVKM. The CDR3 loop spans 12 amino acids. The complete variable domain, with remaining parts taken from reference TRBV28 and TRBJ1-5, reads DVKVTQSSRYLVKRTGEKVFLECVQDMDHENMFWYRQDPGLGLRLIYFSYDVKMKEKGDIPEGYSVSREKKERFSLILESASTNQTSMYLCASSSGGQPQHFGDGTRLSIL.

This clone was counted once. The J gene is TRBJ2-1, the V gene TRBV7-9; TRBD1 matches 8 bases. This CDR3 spans 14 amino acids. The trim removed 8 bases at V and 7 bases at J, leaving 10 bases unmatched. CDR1 is SEHNR, CDR2 FQNEAQ, per germline (reference sequence). CDR3 sequence (DNA): TGTGCCAGCGCCCCGGGACAGGTCACGAATGAGCAGTTCTTC. Amino acids: CASAPGQVTNEQFF. Supplemented by reference TRBV7-9 and TRBJ2-1, the full variable domain reads DTGVSQNPRHKITKRGQNVTFRCDPISEHNRLYWYRQTLGQGPEFLTYFQNEAQLEKSRLLSDRFSAERPKGSFSTLEIQRTEQGDSAMYLCASAPGQVTNEQFFGPGTRLTVL.

This chain joins TRBV11-2 and TRBJ2-1; 9 bases align to TRBD1. V shed 4 bases, J shed 4 bases, and the junction held 5 bases outside the gene matches. The CDR3 runs 15 residues. Germline V gene sequence: CDR1 SGHAT, CDR2 FQNNGV. CDR3 protein: CASSSGGTGYNEQFF. DNA for the CDR3: TGTGCCAGCAGCTCCGGCGGGACAGGGTACAATGAGCAGTTCTTC.

The J gene is TRBJ2-7, the V gene TRBV4-1; D is ambiguous. CDR1 MGHRA and CDR2 YSYEKL come from the germline V gene. This CDR3 contains 15 residues. V lost 4 bases and J 5 bases, leaving 18 bases between the germline ends. CDR3 amino acids: CASSRSIRSTDEQYF. As DNA, the CDR3 is TGCGCCAGCAGCCGGTCTATCAGGAGCACTGACGAGCAGTACTTC.

The chain has TRBV6-6 and TRBJ1-5, with 7 bases that match TRBD1. The CDR3 has 15 amino acids. The V segment lost 6 bases and the J segment 3 bases; nucleotides outside the gene matches: 8. Germline loops: CDR1 MNHNY, CDR2 SVGAGI (reference sequence). CDR3 nucleotides: TGTGCCAGCAGGTGGGGACAGAATATCAATCAGCCCCAGCATTTT. Translation gives CASRWGQNINQPQHF.

The J gene is TRBJ1-4, the V gene TRBV5-1, with TRBD1 as a possible D gene (5 bases). The CDR3 length is 15 residues. V lost 3 bases and J lost 0, with 9 bases in between. Germline V gene sequence: CDR1 SGHRS, CDR2 YFSETQ. CDR3 nucleotides: TGCGCCAGCAGCTGGCAGGGATCAACTAATGAAAAACTGTTTTTT. The encoded protein is CASSWQGSTNEKLFF.

This clone was counted once. The chain employs TRBV30 and TRBJ2-5; D unclear. The ends were cut back, 0 bases at V and 4 bases at J, with 9 bases in the middle. The CDR3 runs to 13 residues. Germline V gene sequence: CDR1 GTSNPN, CDR2 SVGIG (reference sequence). DNA for the CDR3: TGTGCCTGGAGTGTACAGATCGGAGAGACCCAGTACTTC. Its protein is CAWSVQIGETQYF.

The CDR3 DNA follows: TGTGCCAGCAGTAACCGGTTGCTACATCAGCCCCAGCATTTT. Its protein is CASSNRLLHQPQHF. This chain uses TRBV27 with TRBJ1-5; D gene unclear. V shed 5 bases and J shed 5 bases, with 13 bases lying between them. Per the germline V gene, CDR1 is MNHEY and CDR2 is SMNVEV (reference sequence). The CDR3 is 14 residues long.

This chain uses TRBV4-1 with TRBJ2-5, with 14 bases identical to TRBD2. Germline V gene data show CDR1 as MGHRA and CDR2 as YSYEKL. With V trimmed by 4 bases and J by 7 bases, 14 bases remained unmatched. CDR3 size: 18 residues. The DNA of the CDR3 is TGCGCCAGCAGCCGGACTAGCGGGGGGAAGGTTCGGATTGGGACCCAGTACTTC. Its protein is CASSRTSGGKVRIGTQYF.

The chain recombines TRBV2 with TRBJ2-1; D possibly corresponds to TRBD2 (5 bases). CDR1 and CDR2 (germline): SNHLY, FYNNEI. V dropped 6 bases and J dropped 0 bases, with 9 bases sitting between them. This CDR3 region has 14 residues. Here the CDR3 DNA reads TGTGCCAGCAGCGGACTGAGCTCCTACAATGAGCAGTTCTTC. As protein: CASSGLSSYNEQFF.

Regarding this clone: The same CDR3 arises from other DNA sequences in this sample as well. The CDR3 bases are TGTGCCAGCAGCTTGGGAGGGACGAACACCGGGGAGCTGTTTTTT. Protein: CASSLGGTNTGELFF. The V call is TRBV5-6, the J call TRBJ2-2, with D perhaps TRBD2 (5 bases). Trimming pared 0 bases from V and 0 bases from J, leaving 6 bases between. From germline, CDR1 is SGHDT and CDR2 YYEEEE. The CDR3 extends over 15 amino acids.

The rearrangement uses TRBV9 and TRBJ2-1; D is perhaps TRBD1 (6 bases). The CDR3 spans 15 residues. Germline V gives CDR1 SGDLS, CDR2 YYNGEE. Trimming removed 0 bases from V and 7 bases from J, with 14 bases in between. CDR3 nucleotides: TGTGCCAGCAGCGTAGGAGGTACAGGGTTTAATGAGCAGTTCTTC. It is translated as CASSVGGTGFNEQFF.

The chain employs TRBV7-9 and TRBJ2-7, with no clear D. This CDR3 has 13 residues. V was pared by 1 base and J by 6 bases, with 10 bases between. Germline lookup yields CDR1 SEHNR and CDR2 FQNEAQ (reference sequence). CDR3 amino acids: CASSLGVGGEQYF. The CDR3 DNA sequence: TGTGCCAGCAGCTTAGGAGTTGGTGGCGAGCAGTACTTC.

A single count supports this clone. The chain carries TRBV2 and TRBJ1-2, with a tentative D call TRBD1 (6 bases). The CDR3 runs to 14 residues. Trimming cost V 1 base and J 6 bases, with 12 bases left between them. Germline loops: CDR1 SNHLY, CDR2 FYNNEI. Here the CDR3 DNA reads TGTGCCAGCAGTGAAGGGCGAGGACAGAATGGCTACACCTTC. It encodes CASSEGRGQNGYTF.

The V call is TRBV25-1, the J call TRBJ1-3, with D maybe TRBD1 (5 bases). The CDR3 totals 16 residues. Germline V lookup: CDR1 MGHDK, CDR2 SYGVNS. Between the trimmed V and J ends, which lost 6 bases and 2 bases, there was a span of 17 bases. The CDR3 here is CASSAREGSPGNTIYF. The DNA of the CDR3 is TGTGCCAGCAGCGCCAGGGAGGGCTCCCCTGGAAACACCATATATTTT.

The chain has TRBV29-1 and TRBJ2-5; the D gene is possibly TRBD1 (6 bases). Trimming took 5 bases from V and 7 from J, leaving 14 bases between them. CDR3 length equals 12 residues. CDR1 and CDR2 (germline): SQVTM, ANQGSEA. CDR3 coding DNA: TGCAGCGTTTTTATTCAGGGGACGACCCAGTACTTC. Encoded protein: CSVFIQGTTQYF.

The chain combines TRBV27 with TRBJ2-7; 8 nucleotides match TRBD2. The CDR3 runs to 14 residues. J lost 3 bases, V lost 2 bases, and 3 bases had no gene match. From germline, CDR1 is MNHEY and CDR2 SMNVEV (reference sequence). CDR3 residues: CASSLIGTSYEQYF. The CDR3 nucleotides are TGTGCCAGCAGTTTAATCGGGACTAGCTACGAGCAGTACTTC.

The chain links TRBV27 to TRBJ2-2; 8 bases map to TRBD1. The germline V gene encodes CDR1 MNHEY and CDR2 SMNVEV (reference sequence). The junction had 8 bases not matched to a gene; V was cut back by 6 bases and J by 5 bases. The CDR3 is 15 amino acids. CDR3 loop: CASRPTGVKTGELFF. The CDR3 DNA sequence: TGTGCCAGCAGACCGACAGGGGTAAAAACCGGGGAGCTGTTTTTT.

This clone was counted a few times. The chain combines TRBV7-3 with TRBJ2-7; perhaps TRBD1 as D (5 bases). Trimming stripped 2 bases from V and 6 bases from J, with 11 bases between. The CDR3 contains 13 residues. Germline CDR1 is SGHTA and CDR2 is FQGTGA. The chain's CDR3 is CASSLGAASEQYF. Here the CDR3 DNA reads TGTGCCAGCAGCTTAGGGGCGGCGTCCGAGCAGTACTTC.

The gene calls are TRBV5-1 and TRBJ1-4, with TRBD1 as a possible D gene (5 bases). Looked up from germline, CDR1 is SGHRS and CDR2 is YFSETQ. This CDR3 has 15 residues. V lost 4 bases, J lost 4 bases, and 14 bases lay in between. The CDR3 sequence is CASSGGRRGNEKLFF. The CDR3 DNA is TGCGCCAGCAGCGGGGGACGGAGGGGTAATGAAAAACTGTTTTTT.

The CDR3 spells CASSQGVGRGGGYTF. CDR3 DNA sequence: TGCGCCAGCAGCCAAGGGGTTGGTAGGGGCGGTGGCTACACCTTC. The rearrangement joins TRBV4-1 to TRBJ1-2, with D possibly being TRBD1 (5 bases). Trimming cost V 1 base and J 7 bases, with 16 bases left between them. There are 15 residues in the CDR3. Germline values: CDR1 MGHRA, CDR2 YSYEKL.

The rearrangement joins TRBV2 to TRBJ1-5, with 7 bases matching TRBD1. CDR3 size: 14 residues. The V and J ends lost 6 bases and 4 bases, in that order; junction bases with no gene match: 6. Germline assignment: CDR1 SNHLY and CDR2 FYNNEI. This CDR3 is CASSERGRNQPQHF. CDR3 bases: TGTGCCAGCAGCGAGAGGGGGCGGAATCAGCCCCAGCATTTT.

This rearrangement joins TRBV13 to TRBJ2-7; 8 bases agree with TRBD1. The germline V gene has CDR1 PRHDT and CDR2 FYEKMQ (reference sequence). V gave up 5 bases and J gave up 6 bases; unmatched junction bases: 6. The CDR3 length is 13 residues. CDR3 sequence: CASSRGQGREQYF. CDR3 coding DNA: TGTGCCAGCAGCCGCGGACAGGGACGCGAGCAGTACTTC.

CDR3 sequence (DNA): TGTGCCAGCAACGAGGACAGGGTCGACGAGCAGTACTTC. Encoded protein: CASNEDRVDEQYF. The chain links TRBV6-6 to TRBJ2-7, with TRBD1 identical over 8 bases. Germline lookup yields CDR1 MNHNY and CDR2 SVGAGI (reference sequence). The CDR3 covers 13 residues. V shed 7 bases, J shed 5 bases, and the junction held 7 bases outside the gene matches.